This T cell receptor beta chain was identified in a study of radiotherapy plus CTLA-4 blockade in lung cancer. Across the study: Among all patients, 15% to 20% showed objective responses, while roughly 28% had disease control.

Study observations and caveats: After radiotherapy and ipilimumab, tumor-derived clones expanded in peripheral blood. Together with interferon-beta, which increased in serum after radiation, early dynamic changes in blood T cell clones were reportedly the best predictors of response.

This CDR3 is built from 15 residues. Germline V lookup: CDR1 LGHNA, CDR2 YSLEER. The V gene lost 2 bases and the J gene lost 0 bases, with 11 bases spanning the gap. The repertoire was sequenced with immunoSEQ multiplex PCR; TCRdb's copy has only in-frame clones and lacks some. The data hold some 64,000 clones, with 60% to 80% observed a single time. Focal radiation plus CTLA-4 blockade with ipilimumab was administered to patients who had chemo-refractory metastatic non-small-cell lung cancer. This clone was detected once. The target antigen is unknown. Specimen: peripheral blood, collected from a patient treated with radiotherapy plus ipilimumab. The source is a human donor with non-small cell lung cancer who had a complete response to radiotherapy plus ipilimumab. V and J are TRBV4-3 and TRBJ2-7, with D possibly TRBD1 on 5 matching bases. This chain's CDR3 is CASSQQGEASYEQYF. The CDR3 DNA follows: TGCGCCAGCAGCCAACAGGGCGAGGCCTCCTACGAGCAGTACTTC.